A single sample is the source of the 20 T cell receptor beta chains below, sequenced in a study of T cell changes during pregnancy in multiple sclerosis. TCRdb's copy holds only in-frame clones and misses some; the assay was immunoSEQ multiplex PCR. The sample lists 45,000 to 50,000 clones; around 94% were seen once. Sequenced here: CD8+ T cells from peripheral blood mononuclear cells, sampled before pregnancy. Receptors originate from a female donor with multiple sclerosis, enrolled in a pregnancy study.

V and J are TRBV28 and TRBJ2-7; the match to TRBD2 covers 7 bases. This CDR3 region has 15 residues. CDR1 is MDHEN, CDR2 SYDVKM, per germline. The J segment lost 0 bases and the V segment lost 4 bases, leaving 6 bases of the junction unmatched. The CDR3 loop is CASSYLAAFSYEQYF. CDR3 sequence (DNA): TGTGCCAGCAGTTATCTAGCGGCTTTCTCCTACGAGCAGTACTTC.

The chain uses TRBV25-1 and TRBJ2-3; D gene ambiguous. CDR1 and CDR2 from the germline V gene are MGHDK and SYGVNS. The CDR3 totals 14 residues. V was cut by 2 bases and J by 2 bases, with 8 bases left in between. Written as DNA, the CDR3 is TGTGCCAGCAGTGAAAGGCGGATCACAGATACGCAGTATTTT. Encoded protein: CASSERRITDTQYF.

The V and J genes are TRBV5-1 and TRBJ2-7; D unclear. The CDR3 totals 13 residues. Between the trimmed V and J ends, which lost 2 bases and 0 bases, there was a span of 6 bases. In germline, CDR1 is SGHRS, CDR2 YFSETQ. The CDR3 sequence is CASSFSNSYEQYF. The CDR3 DNA is TGCGCCAGCAGCTTTTCCAACTCCTACGAGCAGTACTTC.

This chain connects TRBV5-1 to TRBJ1-1, with D tentatively TRBD1 (5 bases). Germline CDR1 reads SGHRS; CDR2 reads YFSETQ. The CDR3 runs 14 residues. Trimming left V 1 base short and J 3 bases short, with 10 bases between. CDR3 DNA: TGCGCCAGCAGCTTGCGGGGCGGGGACACTGAAGCTTTCTTT. Translating gives CASSLRGGDTEAFF.

This clone was recorded only once. The chain uses TRBV5-6 and TRBJ1-1; 7 bases match TRBD1. Germline V gives CDR1 SGHDT, CDR2 YYEEEE. This CDR3 region has 16 residues. The V gene end was trimmed by 0 bases and the J gene end by 5 bases; junction bases not matched to a gene: 10. The CDR3 nucleotides are TGTGCCAGCAGCTTGGCCACCGGGACAGTATCAACTGAAGCTTTCTTT. Protein: CASSLATGTVSTEAFF.

V and J are TRBV7-6 and TRBJ2-5; perhaps TRBD1 as D (6 bases). Germline CDR1 and CDR2: SGHVS and FNYEAQ. The V end was cut by 4 bases, the J end by 1 base, with 10 bases between. CDR3 length: 14 amino acids. The chain's CDR3 is CASSYRDTQETQYF. In DNA, the CDR3 is TGTGCCAGCAGCTACCGGGACACCCAAGAGACCCAGTACTTC.

The rearrangement uses TRBV27 and TRBJ2-7, with D perhaps matching TRBD2 (6 bases). There are 14 residues in the CDR3. The germline V gene encodes CDR1 MNHEY and CDR2 SMNVEV (reference sequence). V gave up 5 bases and J gave up 5 bases, with 16 bases separating them. The CDR3 bases are TGTGCCAGCAGTCCAACCACAGGAGGGGACGAGCAGTACTTC. Amino acids: CASSPTTGGDEQYF.

The gene calls are TRBV27 and TRBJ1-5, with D perhaps matching TRBD1 (5 bases). Trimming took off 0 bases at V and 4 bases at J, with 10 bases between the two ends. Germline-derived CDR1 and CDR2 are MNHEY and SMNVEV (reference sequence). The CDR3 sequence is 15 residues long. The CDR3 coding sequence is TGTGCCAGCAGTTTATCGTCGGGGGGGAATCAGCCCCAGCATTTT. It yields the protein CASSLSSGGNQPQHF.

This clone has only a few counts. This chain uses TRBV10-1 with TRBJ1-1; TRBD1 might be the D (5 bases). CDR1 and CDR2 (germline): WNHNN, SYGVQD (reference sequence). Trimming removed 8 bases from V and 1 base from J, with 14 bases in between. This CDR3 has 14 amino acids. The CDR3 protein is CASSDIRTNTEAFF. The CDR3 DNA reads TGCGCCAGCTCGGACATTCGGACGAACACTGAAGCTTTCTTT.

The chain links TRBV30 to TRBJ1-1, with D tentatively TRBD1 (5 bases). Trimming shortened V by 4 bases and J by 5 bases, and 26 bases separated the two germline ends. Germline-derived CDR1 and CDR2 are GTSNPN and SVGIG (reference sequence). The CDR3 extends over 17 amino acids. CDR3 DNA: TGTGCCTGGACCTGGGGGGTAAGGGGTCGCGAAGAGACTGAAGCTTTCTTT. This sequence encodes CAWTWGVRGREETEAFF.

The rearrangement links TRBV10-2 to TRBJ2-1, with 7 bases that match TRBD2. Trimming took 3 bases from V and 13 from J; bases not matched to a gene: 9. This CDR3 is 13 amino acids long. Germline-derived CDR1 and CDR2 are WSHSY and SAAADI. CDR3 loop: CASSDRVSGSQFF. The CDR3 DNA is TGCGCCAGCAGTGACCGGGTTAGCGGGTCACAGTTCTTC.

The chain combines TRBV18 with TRBJ2-1, with D perhaps matching TRBD2 (6 bases). The CDR3 sequence is 16 residues long. Germline V CDR1 and CDR2: KGHSH, LQKENI. The V end lost 6 bases, the J end lost 7 bases, and 22 bases lay between the germline ends. The CDR3 loop is CASSEDYVTLGNEQFF. Written as DNA, the CDR3 is TGTGCCAGCTCCGAGGACTATGTTACCCTAGGGAATGAGCAGTTCTTC.

The chain joins TRBV29-1 to TRBJ1-2; 8 bases fit TRBD1. V shed 2 bases, J shed 7 bases, and the junction held 6 bases outside the gene matches. Per germline, CDR1 SQVTM and CDR2 ANQGSEA. CDR3 length equals 13 residues. Here the CDR3 DNA reads TGCAGCGTTGAATGGCAGGGGGCCGTTGGCTACACCTTC. This encodes CSVEWQGAVGYTF.

The V call is TRBV27, the J call TRBJ2-7, with TRBD2 identical over 11 bases. The CDR3 extends over 15 amino acids. J lost 5 bases, V lost 4 bases, and 7 bases had no gene match. CDR1 is MNHEY, CDR2 SMNVEV, per germline (reference sequence). CDR3 in amino acids: CASSSGLAGNNEQYF. The CDR3 DNA sequence: TGTGCCAGCAGTTCAGGACTAGCGGGTAACAACGAGCAGTACTTC.

This clone was detected once. The chain links TRBV5-4 to TRBJ2-3; 7 bases are shared with TRBD2. V trimming: 4 bases; J trimming: 0 bases; junction bases outside the gene matches: 5. The CDR3 is 15 residues long. In germline, CDR1 is SGHNT, CDR2 YYREEE (reference sequence). The CDR3 here is CASSRAGESTDTQYF. CDR3 DNA sequence: TGTGCCAGCAGCCGGGCGGGGGAAAGCACAGATACGCAGTATTTT.

This chain connects TRBV25-1 to TRBJ2-7; perhaps TRBD1 as D (6 bases). This CDR3 comprises 14 residues. Germline V gene lookup returns CDR1 MGHDK and CDR2 SYGVNS. V dropped 8 bases and J dropped 3 bases, with 17 bases sitting between them. The CDR3 spells CASAHFGQFYEQYF. The CDR3 nucleotides are TGTGCCAGCGCCCACTTCGGACAGTTCTACGAGCAGTACTTC.

The chain is built from TRBV6-5 and TRBJ2-1; 7 bases line up with TRBD2. There are 13 residues in the CDR3. The J segment lost 6 bases and the V segment lost 8 bases, leaving 7 bases of the junction unmatched. Germline-derived CDR1 and CDR2 are MNHEY and SVGAGI. DNA of the CDR3: TGTGCCAGCGGAGCGGGATGGTTCAATGAGCAGTTCTTC. Its translation is CASGAGWFNEQFF.

The rearrangement uses TRBV29-1 and TRBJ1-1; the D gene is possibly TRBD1 (6 bases). The CDR3 spans 12 residues. The germline gives CDR1 SQVTM, CDR2 ANQGSEA. In DNA form, the CDR3 reads TGCGGGGGGGGCAGGGAAGGCACTGAAGCTTTCTTT. It translates to CGGGREGTEAFF.

The genes are TRBV4-3 and TRBJ2-1; TRBD1 aligns across 7 bases. Germline CDR1 LGHNA, CDR2 YSLEER. Trimming cost V 4 bases and J 3 bases; bases outside gene matches: 6. The CDR3 totals 15 residues. CDR3 residues: CASSRSRDSYNEQFF. Written as DNA, the CDR3 is TGCGCCAGCAGCCGATCCCGGGACAGCTACAATGAGCAGTTCTTC.

The genes are TRBV5-1 and TRBJ2-1; D is unresolved. The ends were cut back, 3 bases at V and 6 bases at J, with 10 bases in the middle. Germline V gives CDR1 SGHRS, CDR2 YFSETQ. This CDR3 contains 13 residues. CDR3 coding DNA: TGCGCCAGCAGCTCCGATTCAGGCAATGAGCAGTTCTTC. It yields the protein CASSSDSGNEQFF.